Here is one TCR beta chain with its context. Antigen specificity is unknown. This specimen belongs to a study of T cells in Graves' hyperthyroidism and ophthalmopathy. Study-level points and caveats: Blood also contained most expanded thyroid clonotypes above 0.001.

V trimming: 5 bases; J trimming: 4 bases; junction bases outside the gene matches: 8. Germline V gives CDR1 SGHVS, CDR2 FNYEAQ. CDR3 length: 16 amino acids. Ophthalmopathy patients had moderate-to-severe active disease, CAS ≥3, NOSPECS ≥4, and disease duration under 3 months. Thyroid ultrasound and orbital computed tomography, with clinical symptoms and serum thyroxine and TRAb, informed diagnoses. Researchers amplified the TCR beta CDR3 regions from RNA transcripts. Researchers ran a first-round RT-PCR on the TCR CDR3 using the HTBI primer set. TCRdb independently ran MiXCR on the multiplex PCR reads; one entry per CDR3 protein. The sample records 490,000 or so distinct CDR3 sequences, around a fifth being singletons.

The clonotype originates from a woman between 70 and 85 years old with Graves' ophthalmopathy. Sequenced material: blood. V gene TRBV7-6 combines with J gene TRBJ2-2; 9 bases align to TRBD1. CDR3: CASSAEQGALTGELFF. CDR3 coding DNA: TGTGCCAGCAGCGCGGAACAGGGGGCCCTCACCGGGGAGCTGTTTTTT.